This T cell receptor (beta chain) was sequenced in a study of CD8 T cells in ankylosing spondylitis. Study findings and constraints: Reports of some motif variants in reactive arthritis synovial fluid and blood predate this one.

TCRdb reanalysed the 5' RACE reads using MiXCR and keeps one entry per CDR3 protein. The data show some 180,000 distinct CDR3 sequences, around a sixth seen once. This clonotype was counted ten times or more. No antigen is known for it. CDR3 length equals 13 residues. Trimming removed 3 bases from V and 6 bases from J; junction bases left unmatched: 6. Germline V gene sequence: CDR1 DFQATT, CDR2 SNEGSKA (reference sequence). This chain links TRBV20-1 with TRBJ1-2; TRBD1 agrees at 8 bases. The TCR sequence derives from a male donor aged 5-29 years with ankylosing spondylitis or in good health (not recorded which). The sequenced sample was blood, either unsorted or a sorted T cell fraction (not recorded which). CDR3 residues: CSASGQGADGYTF. Here the CDR3 DNA reads TGCAGTGCTAGCGGTCAGGGGGCTGATGGCTACACCTTC.